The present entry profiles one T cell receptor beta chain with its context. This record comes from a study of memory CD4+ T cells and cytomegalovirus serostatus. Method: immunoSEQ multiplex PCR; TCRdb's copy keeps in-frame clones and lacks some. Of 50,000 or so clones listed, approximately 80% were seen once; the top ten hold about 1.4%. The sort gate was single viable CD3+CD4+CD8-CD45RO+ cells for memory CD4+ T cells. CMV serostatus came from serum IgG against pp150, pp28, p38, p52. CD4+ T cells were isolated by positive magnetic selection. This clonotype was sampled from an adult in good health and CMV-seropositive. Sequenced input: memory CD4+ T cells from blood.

The CDR3 sequence is CAWSQERRRPEAFF. The CDR3 nucleotides read TGTGCCTGGAGCCAAGAACGACGGAGGCCTGAAGCTTTCTTT. This chain uses TRBV30 with TRBJ1-1; D is ambiguous. Germline V lookup: CDR1 GTSNPN, CDR2 SVGIG (reference sequence). CDR3 size: 14 residues. V dropped 3 bases and J dropped 6 bases, with 17 bases sitting between them.